This T cell receptor (beta chain) was identified during a study of neurological immune-mediated disorders. TCRdb reprocessed the 5' RACE reads with MiXCR, giving one entry per CDR3 protein. The data contain some 79,000 distinct CDR3 sequences, 13% to 15% of them seen just once; the ten biggest clones take up roughly 6.8%. This clonotype was detected a few times. The TCR originated in a woman between 50 and 59 years old in good health. The sequenced sample was PBMCs.

CDR3 coding DNA: TGTGCCAGCAGTTTAGCAGGACCCCACTGGGAAAAACTGTTTTTT. Translating it yields CASSLAGPHWEKLFF. The V gene is TRBV28, the J gene TRBJ1-4; D unclear. V lost 2 bases, J lost 8 bases, and 15 bases lay in between. This CDR3 is 15 amino acids long. CDR1 is MDHEN and CDR2 is SYDVKM in the germline V gene.